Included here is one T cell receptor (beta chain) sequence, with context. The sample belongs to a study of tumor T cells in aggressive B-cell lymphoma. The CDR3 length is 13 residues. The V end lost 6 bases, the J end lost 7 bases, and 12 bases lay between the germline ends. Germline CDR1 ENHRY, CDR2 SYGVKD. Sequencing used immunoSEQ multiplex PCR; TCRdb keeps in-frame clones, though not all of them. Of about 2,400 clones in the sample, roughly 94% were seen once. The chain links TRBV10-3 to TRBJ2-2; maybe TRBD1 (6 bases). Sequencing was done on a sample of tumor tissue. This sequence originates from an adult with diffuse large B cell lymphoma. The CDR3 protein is CAIRDLQGGELFF. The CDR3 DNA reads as TGTGCCATCAGGGACTTACAGGGCGGGGAGCTGTTTTTT.